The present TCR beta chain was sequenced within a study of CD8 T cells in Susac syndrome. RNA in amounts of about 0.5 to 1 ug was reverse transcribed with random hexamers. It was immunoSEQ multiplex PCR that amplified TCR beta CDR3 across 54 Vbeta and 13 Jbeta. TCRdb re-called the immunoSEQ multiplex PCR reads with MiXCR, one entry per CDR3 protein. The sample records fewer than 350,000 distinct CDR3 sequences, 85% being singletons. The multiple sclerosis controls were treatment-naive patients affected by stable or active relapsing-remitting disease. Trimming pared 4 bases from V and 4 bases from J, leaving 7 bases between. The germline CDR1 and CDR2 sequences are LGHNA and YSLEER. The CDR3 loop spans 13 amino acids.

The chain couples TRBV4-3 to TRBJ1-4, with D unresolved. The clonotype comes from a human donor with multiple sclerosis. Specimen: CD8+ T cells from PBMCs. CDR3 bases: TGCGCCAGCAGCCTAGGGAGTAATGAAAAACTGTTTTTT. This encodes CASSLGSNEKLFF.